One and the same sample provided the 12 T cell receptor beta chains below, sequenced in a study of cytomegalovirus exposure and HLA in healthy donors. The method was immunoSEQ multiplex PCR; TCRdb's version includes in-frame clones alone and lacks a portion of them. The repertoire holds some 250,000 clones, 85% to 90% seen once, with 0.3% to 0.4% in the top ten. The sample consisted of PBMCs. These receptor sequences come from a woman aged 18 to 35 in good health and CMV-seronegative.

This clone was recorded a few times. The rearrangement links TRBV7-9 to TRBJ2-1, with D perhaps TRBD1 (6 bases). Germline V lookup: CDR1 SEHNR, CDR2 FQNEAQ (reference sequence). This CDR3 is built from 19 residues. V was pared by 4 bases and J by 6 bases, with 28 bases between. The CDR3 bases are TGTGCCAGCAGCTCCAGCAGCAACAGGGCTATTTTGAGGGGCAATGAGCAGTTCTTC. Translated, it gives CASSSSSNRAILRGNEQFF.

The V gene is TRBV19, the J gene TRBJ2-5, with D perhaps matching TRBD2 (5 bases). The germline V gene has CDR1 LNHDA and CDR2 SQIVND (reference sequence). V was pared by 3 bases and J by 9 bases, with 14 bases between. CDR3 length equals 13 residues. CDR3 protein: CASSIDRAAAQYF. CDR3 DNA: TGTGCCAGTAGTATCGACCGGGCAGCGGCCCAGTACTTC.

With regard to this clone: One junction end does not reproduce the germline sequence, and a read error may be involved. The rearrangement joins TRBV7-7 to TRBJ1-1; D gene unclear. The CDR3 runs to 13 residues. CDR1 is SSHAT, CDR2 FNYEAQ, per germline (reference sequence). The CDR3 nucleotides read TGTGCTAGCAGCTTCGACATCGCCTCAGAAGCTTTCTTT. This translates into CASSFDIASEAFF.

This chain connects TRBV2 to TRBJ1-2; D is undetermined. With 2 bases removed from V and 5 bases from J, the gap between germline ends came to 15 bases. Germline V gene lookup returns CDR1 SNHLY and CDR2 FYNNEI. The CDR3 length is 15 residues. The DNA of the CDR3 is TGTGCCAGCAGTGAATCGGCGGCAGTCGGATATGGCTACACCTTC. This gives the protein CASSESAAVGYGYTF.

This chain links TRBV7-8 with TRBJ1-5; TRBD1 is a possible D gene (6 bases). CDR1 is SGHVS, CDR2 FQNEAQ, per germline. Between the trimmed V and J ends, which lost 5 bases and 6 bases, there was a span of 17 bases. The CDR3 sequence is 15 residues long. Here the CDR3 reads CASSQRGGSVQPQHF. CDR3 nucleotides: TGTGCCAGCAGCCAGAGGGGGGGGTCTGTTCAGCCCCAGCATTTT.

The chain recombines TRBV18 with TRBJ1-1, with a possible D match to TRBD1 (5 bases). The V end was cut by 3 bases, the J end by 3 bases, with 11 bases between. This CDR3 is 14 amino acids long. Germline CDR1 reads KGHSH; CDR2 reads LQKENI. The CDR3 protein is CASSPVGEDTEAFF. The DNA of the CDR3 is TGTGCCAGCTCACCTGTGGGGGAGGACACTGAAGCTTTCTTT.

V is TRBV5-1 and J is TRBJ1-2, with a possible D match to TRBD1 (6 bases). The V gene lost 3 bases and the J gene lost 4 bases, with 10 bases spanning the gap. Germline V gene sequence: CDR1 SGHRS, CDR2 YFSETQ. The CDR3 length is 13 residues. The CDR3 sequence is CASSSGESYGYTF. The CDR3 DNA sequence: TGCGCCAGCAGCTCAGGGGAATCCTATGGCTACACCTTC.

The chain is built from TRBV19 and TRBJ2-1, with TRBD2 as a possible D gene (5 bases). Germline values: CDR1 LNHDA, CDR2 SQIVND (reference sequence). Trimming pared 2 bases from V and 4 bases from J, leaving 15 bases between. The CDR3 is made up of 16 amino acids. This CDR3 reads CASSINSLASYNEQFF. The DNA of the CDR3 is TGTGCCAGTAGTATAAACAGCCTAGCATCTTACAATGAGCAGTTCTTC.

This sequence joins TRBV6-5 and TRBJ2-1; 10 bases are a match to TRBD1. Germline CDR1 MNHEY, CDR2 SVGAGI. This CDR3 spans 15 amino acids. J gave up 4 bases and V 3 bases, and 3 bases lay outside the gene matches. In DNA form, the CDR3 reads TGTGCCAGCAGTTATGGGACAGGGGTATACAATGAGCAGTTCTTC. Translation: CASSYGTGVYNEQFF.

The chain links TRBV6-5 to TRBJ1-1; D uncertain. The germline V and J ends were trimmed by 4 bases and 3 bases, with 9 bases remaining between them. CDR3 size: 13 residues. CDR1 is MNHEY, CDR2 SVGAGI, per germline. DNA of the CDR3: TGTGCCAGCAGTTTTACTACTTACACTGAAGCTTTCTTT. Amino acids: CASSFTTYTEAFF.

This chain joins TRBV11-2 and TRBJ1-1, with no clear D. Germline V gene lookup returns CDR1 SGHAT and CDR2 FQNNGV. V lost 4 bases and J lost 11, with 20 bases in between. CDR3 length: 14 residues. CDR3 bases: TGTGCCAGCAGCTCTCCATCGGTGGCTTCTAGGGCTTTCTTT. Translation gives CASSSPSVASRAFF. Variable domain in full (rest from reference TRBV11-2 and TRBJ1-1): EAGVAQSPRYKIIEKRQSVAFWCNPISGHATLYWYQQILGQGPKLLIQFQNNGVVDDSQLPKDRFSAERLKGVDSTLKIQPAKLEDSAVYLCASSSPSVASRAFFGQGTRLTVV.

This clone has a handful of counts. The V call is TRBV19, the J call TRBJ1-6; TRBD1 might be the D (6 bases). Germline-derived CDR1 and CDR2 are LNHDA and SQIVND (reference sequence). The CDR3 has 15 amino acids. The ends were cut back, 3 bases at V and 9 bases at J, with 15 bases in the middle. CDR3: CASSMNQGLASPLHF. For the CDR3, the DNA is TGTGCCAGTAGTATGAATCAGGGGTTGGCTTCACCCCTCCACTTT.